This T cell receptor beta chain comes out of a study of blood T cells in healthy people across ages. Together with a sample-barcoded 5' primer, a J-beta primer mix was included in a second PCR lasting about 6 to 11 cycles. TCRdb ran MiXCR on the 5' RACE reads and lists one entry per CDR3 protein. The top ten clones hold 20% to 25% of a sample with 580,000 or so distinct CDR3 sequences, roughly 48% of them seen once. Study findings and constraints: Observed TCR beta diversity per million T cells went down as age went up. This fall followed a roughly linear course with age. Naive T cell percentage showed a strong correlation with TCR beta diversity.

Concerning this clonotype: Its antigen remains unidentified.

Per germline, CDR1 SGDLS and CDR2 YYNGEE. The CDR3 runs 16 residues. V lost 0 bases to trimming and J lost 7 bases; unmatched junction nucleotides: 11. Every sample yielded at least 7 million isolated PBMCs. The chain employs TRBV9 and TRBJ2-7; 9 bases match TRBD2. Sample: blood. The TCR originated in an elderly man in good health. The CDR3 is CASSVASSGILDEQYF. The CDR3 region has the DNA TGTGCCAGCAGCGTAGCCTCTAGCGGGATACTGGATGAGCAGTACTTC.